This T cell receptor beta chain is drawn from a study of blood T cells in healthy people across ages. For the second PCR, which ran for 7 to 11 cycles, a sample-barcoded 5' primer and a J-beta primer mix were used. TCRdb re-derived calls from the 5' RACE reads in MiXCR, one entry per CDR3 protein. The top ten hold under 3% of the sample, which has approximately 780,000 distinct CDR3 sequences, about a quarter seen once. This CDR3 contains 15 residues. The germline V gene has CDR1 SEHNR and CDR2 FQNEAQ (reference sequence). Trimming removed 2 bases from V and 3 bases from J, with 10 bases in between. This sample was shared with a second study, whose subject was T cells of mothers and their children.

The sequence was obtained from a boy aged 5-17 years in good health. This sequence joins TRBV7-9 and TRBJ2-2; D perhaps matches TRBD2 (6 bases). Sequenced input: blood. As DNA, the CDR3 is TGTGCCAGCAGCTTATTAGCGGAGCACACCGGGGAGCTGTTTTTT. Amino acid sequence: CASSLLAEHTGELFF.